A single sample gave rise to the 6 T cell receptor beta chains below, sequenced in a study of T cells in Graves' hyperthyroidism and ophthalmopathy (dated by TCRdb to about 2019). The library came from multiplex PCR. The sample was run on an Illumina HiSeq 2000. Amplification of TCR beta CDR3 regions was carried out from RNA transcripts. The TCR CDR3 was subjected to a first round of RT-PCR using the HTBI primer set and the Qiagen OneStep RT-PCR kit. TCRdb passed the public sequencing reads through fastp at Q25 and MiXCR, retaining productive beta sequences. When rows share a CDR3 protein, they turn into one entry using the most common DNA and genes. This sample has about 530,000 distinct CDR3 sequences in its table, and 17% of those were observed once. The leading ten clones occupy 15% to 20% of the sample. The sample comprised blood. These receptors all come from a woman between 18 and 29 years old with Graves' ophthalmopathy.

V usage is TRBV9 and J usage is TRBJ2-7, with D uncertain. The germline V and J ends were trimmed by 4 bases and 2 bases, with 13 bases remaining between them. In germline, CDR1 is SGDLS, CDR2 YYNGEE. This CDR3 contains 14 residues. CDR3: CASSPPGVTYEQYF. In nucleotides, the CDR3 is TGTGCCAGCAGCCCCCCGGGTGTAACCTACGAGCAGTACTTC.

This clonotype showed up just a few times. CDR3 in DNA: TGTGCCAGCTCACCACGGGACAGGGATATGAACACTGAAGCTTTCTTT. It yields the protein CASSPRDRDMNTEAFF. The rearrangement links TRBV18 to TRBJ1-1; 9 positions agree with TRBD1. CDR3 size: 16 residues. Germline CDR1 is KGHSH and CDR2 is LQKENI. V lost 1 base to trimming and J lost 0 bases; unmatched junction nucleotides: 3.

To note about this clonotype: Being one base from a much bigger clone, this may be a read error. The CDR3 ends on some other residue instead of the conserved phenylalanine or tryptophan, so this is likely a read error. The rearrangement uses TRBV6-9 and TRBJ2-2; TRBD1 aligns across 7 bases. The CDR3 is 16 amino acids. V gave up 3 bases and J gave up 0 bases; unmatched junction bases: 4. Germline CDR1 and CDR2: MNHGY and SVAAGI. The chain's CDR3 is CASSYGTVSNTGELFL. For the CDR3, the DNA is TGTGCCAGCAGTTACGGGACAGTGTCGAACACCGGGGAGCTGTTTCTT.

This clonotype was found many times. V gene TRBV7-8 combines with J gene TRBJ2-3; D call uncertain. The germline V and J ends were trimmed by 7 bases and 2 bases, with 13 bases remaining between them. CDR3 length: 14 amino acids. CDR1 SGHVS and CDR2 FQNEAQ come from the germline V gene. This CDR3 reads CASTYASPTDTQYF. CDR3 in DNA: TGTGCCAGCACCTACGCCAGTCCCACAGATACGCAGTATTTT.

This clonotype was counted many times. As DNA, the CDR3 is TGTGCCAGCCAGGACAGACCATACACTGAAGCTTTCTTT. This sequence encodes CASQDRPYTEAFF. The chain has TRBV5-8 and TRBJ1-1; a weak D match, TRBD1 (6 bases). V lost 7 bases and J 3 bases, leaving 13 bases between the germline ends. There are 13 residues in the CDR3. From germline, CDR1 is SGHTS and CDR2 YDEGEE.

This clonotype was counted at least ten times. This sequence joins TRBV20-1 and TRBJ1-2, with no clear D. V gave up 5 bases and J gave up 8 bases, with 21 bases separating them. Germline V gives CDR1 DFQATT, CDR2 SNEGSKA (reference sequence). The CDR3 is 14 amino acids. CDR3 amino acids: CSALNLSRVEGYTF. CDR3 nucleotides: TGCAGTGCTTTAAACTTATCGCGAGTAGAGGGCTACACCTTC.